The 26 T cell receptor beta chains below all came from one sample that was sequenced in a study of blood T cell repertoires in COVID-19 (dated by TCRdb to the early 2020s). The library relied on the immunoSEQ multiplex PCR assay. Held by TCRdb, this immuneACCESS table contains in-frame sequences only and omits some clones. Under half of the omission traces to an unresolved V gene where checked; the cause of the rest is unknown. The sample yields approximately 200,000 clones; 75% to 90% were counted once. The top ten constitute approximately 2.3% of the sample. The sequencing input was PBMCs or T cells enriched from blood (not recorded which). The origin of the receptors is a woman between 40 and 55 years old with acute COVID-19.

The V gene is TRBV11-2, the J gene TRBJ2-7, with D perhaps matching TRBD1 (5 bases). This CDR3 spans 15 amino acids. Looked up from germline, CDR1 is SGHAT and CDR2 is FQNNGV. V lost 6 bases and J 3 bases, leaving 18 bases between the germline ends. The CDR3 loop is CASSAPRRDLYEQYF. The CDR3 DNA reads TGTGCCAGCAGTGCACCCCGCAGGGATCTCTACGAGCAGTACTTC.

The V and J genes are TRBV29-1 and TRBJ2-3, with 7 bases identical to TRBD1. With V trimmed by 5 bases and J by 0 bases, 2 bases remained unmatched. Germline-derived CDR1 and CDR2 are SQVTM and ANQGSEA. This CDR3 comprises 13 residues. The CDR3 DNA reads as TGCAGCGTTCGGACAGGTAGCACAGATACGCAGTATTTT. Translated: CSVRTGSTDTQYF.

The chain recombines TRBV29-1 with TRBJ1-2, with no clear D. The CDR3 runs 18 residues. Germline V gene data show CDR1 as SQVTM and CDR2 as ANQGSEA. The CDR3 nucleotides read TGCAACCCTCCGACGGAGGATCTACGGTCTATGGGTAACTATGGCTACACCTTC. Its protein is CNPPTEDLRSMGNYGYTF.

This clone was detected only once. The V call is TRBV3-1 (or the pseudogene TRBV3-2), the J call TRBJ2-7, with D perhaps TRBD1 (5 bases). The V and J ends lost 3 bases and 7 bases respectively, with 10 bases between them. The CDR3 consists of 12 residues. Per the germline V gene, CDR1 is LGHDT and CDR2 is YNNKEL (reference sequence). The CDR3 protein is CASSQGRLEQYF. DNA for the CDR3: TGTGCCAGCAGCCAGGGGCGGCTGGAGCAGTACTTC.

The rearrangement uses TRBV7-2 and TRBJ2-3; a weak D match, TRBD2 (6 bases). Trimming removed 8 bases at V and 2 bases at J, with 14 bases between. Germline-derived CDR1 and CDR2 are SGHTA and FQGNSA. CDR3 length: 14 amino acids. The CDR3 DNA follows: TGTGCCAGCGTTCGGGACTCCACCACAGATACGCAGTATTTT. Its protein is CASVRDSTTDTQYF. The full variable domain, with the rest looked up from reference TRBV7-2 and TRBJ2-3, is GAGVSQSPSNKVTEKGKDVELRCDPISGHTALYWYRQSLGQGLEFLIYFQGNSAPDKSGLPSDRFSAERTGGSVSTLTIQRTQQEDSAVYLCASVRDSTTDTQYFGPGTRLTVL.

The chain has TRBV9 and TRBJ1-3, with TRBD1 identical over 9 bases. The CDR3 runs to 15 residues. With V trimmed by 3 bases and J by 4 bases, 5 bases remained unmatched. Germline assignment: CDR1 SGDLS and CDR2 YYNGEE. DNA of the CDR3: TGTGCCAGCAGCGCCCGGACAGGGGCGGGAAACACCATATATTTT. It specifies CASSARTGAGNTIYF. Complete variable domain (other parts from reference TRBV9 and TRBJ1-3): DSGVTQTPKHLITATGQRVTLRCSPRSGDLSVYWYQQSLDQGLQFLIQYYNGEERAKGNILERFSAQQFPDLHSELNLSSLELGDSALYFCASSARTGAGNTIYFGEGSWLTVV.

V and J are TRBV4-3 and TRBJ1-5, with 8 bases aligning to TRBD1. The V and J ends lost 1 base and 4 bases, in that order; junction bases with no gene match: 3. This CDR3 has 15 amino acids. CDR1 is LGHNA and CDR2 is YSLEER in the germline V gene. The CDR3 coding sequence is TGCGCCAGCAGCCAAGGGACAGGGATAAATCAGCCCCAGCATTTT. Protein: CASSQGTGINQPQHF.

The CDR3 nucleotides are TGTGCCAGCAGCCGTAAAAACACACAGGGGGCGTATGTGGTCACTGAAGCTTTCTTT. It specifies CASSRKNTQGAYVVTEAFF. V and J are TRBV3-1 (or the pseudogene TRBV3-2) and TRBJ1-1, with 9 positions matching TRBD1. The CDR3 loop spans 19 amino acids. V lost 4 bases, J lost 4 bases, and 19 bases stayed unmatched. From germline, CDR1 is LGHDT and CDR2 YNNKEL (reference sequence).

V and J are TRBV7-2 and TRBJ1-1, with TRBD1 matching 9 bases. V gave up 5 bases and J gave up 4 bases; unmatched junction bases: 8. The CDR3 contains 15 residues. Germline values: CDR1 SGHTA, CDR2 FQGNSA. The CDR3 DNA reads TGTGCCAGCAGCCAAGGGACAGGGTCCACCACTGAAGCTTTCTTT. As protein: CASSQGTGSTTEAFF.

With regard to this clone: A junction end diverges from the germline sequence, so it may reflect a read error. The genes are TRBV28 and TRBJ1-5; weak D call: TRBD1 (5 bases). The CDR3 spans 14 residues. Germline CDR1 MDHEN, CDR2 SYDVKM. The DNA of the CDR3 is TGCGCTGCGGGTGGGGGGACCCTCAATCAGCCCCAGCATTTT. Translated: CAAGGGTLNQPQHF.

The chain carries TRBV3-1 (or the pseudogene TRBV3-2) and TRBJ1-1; unclear D gene. The V and J ends lost 1 base and 11 bases respectively, with 14 bases between them. Germline V gene lookup returns CDR1 LGHDT and CDR2 YNNKEL (reference sequence). This CDR3 region has 13 residues. The CDR3 sequence is CASSQGGIEGAFF. DNA of the CDR3: TGTGCCAGCAGCCAAGGCGGGATCGAGGGTGCTTTCTTT.

The V gene is TRBV4-1, the J gene TRBJ2-1; 15 nucleotides match TRBD2. CDR3 length: 17 residues. The V and J ends lost 3 bases and 8 bases, in that order; junction bases with no gene match: 8. Looked up from germline, CDR1 is MGHRA and CDR2 is YSYEKL. The DNA of the CDR3 is TGCGCCAGCAGCCACCGAGGGACTAGCGGGAGGTCGGATGAGCAGTTCTTC. Amino acids: CASSHRGTSGRSDEQFF.

The rearrangement uses TRBV21-1 and TRBJ2-5; whether TRBD2, the table's D call, matches the DNA was not checked. TRBV21-1 is given as a pseudogene. CDR3 length equals 16 residues. The chain's CDR3 is CASSKYPGGGYGTQYF. DNA of the CDR3: TGTGCCAGCAGCAAGTACCCGGGGGGTGGGTATGGGACCCAGTACTTC.

The rearrangement joins TRBV5-1 to TRBJ1-4; TRBD1 matches 7 bases. Germline V gene data show CDR1 as SGHRS and CDR2 as YFSETQ. The V segment lost 2 bases and the J segment 3 bases; nucleotides outside the gene matches: 4. This CDR3 comprises 15 residues. The CDR3 is CASSFNTGANEKLFF. The CDR3 coding sequence is TGCGCCAGCAGCTTCAATACAGGGGCTAATGAAAAACTGTTTTTT.

The V gene is TRBV11-2, the J gene TRBJ2-7, with D maybe TRBD1 (7 bases). CDR3 length: 16 amino acids. Per germline, CDR1 SGHAT and CDR2 FQNNGV. Trimming shortened V by 2 bases and J by 3 bases, and 17 bases separated the two germline ends. The CDR3 nucleotides read TGTGCCAGCAGCTTATCAGCAGGGGGGCGACACTACGAGCAGTACTTC. Its protein is CASSLSAGGRHYEQYF.

V and J are TRBV21-1 and TRBJ2-4; the DNA was not compared with TRBD2, the D call given in the table. TRBV21-1 is an annotated pseudogene. This CDR3 has 17 residues. The CDR3 DNA sequence: TGTGCCAGCAGCAAAATTCCGGGGGGGAAGGCCAAAAACATTCAGTACTTC. Encoded protein: CASSKIPGGKAKNIQYF.

The V and J genes are TRBV9 and TRBJ2-3; D unresolved. This CDR3 spans 15 amino acids. Per the germline V gene, CDR1 is SGDLS and CDR2 is YYNGEE. The V end lost 0 bases, the J end lost 0 bases, and 8 bases lay between the germline ends. The CDR3 DNA sequence: TGTGCCAGCAGCGTAGACGTAGAAAGCACAGATACGCAGTATTTT. This encodes CASSVDVESTDTQYF.

The chain links TRBV28 to TRBJ2-7; no definite D call. CDR3 length: 13 residues. The germline V and J ends were trimmed by 1 base and 3 bases, with 7 bases remaining between them. Germline V CDR1 and CDR2: MDHEN, SYDVKM. The DNA for the CDR3 is TGTGCCAGCAGTTTATACGAGCACTACGAGCAGTACTTC. Protein product: CASSLYEHYEQYF.

The chain employs TRBV4-1 and TRBJ1-5; 7 bases are a match to TRBD1. CDR1 and CDR2 from the germline V gene are MGHRA and YSYEKL. The CDR3 totals 18 residues. Trimming cost V 1 base and J 0 bases; bases outside gene matches: 9. The CDR3 coding sequence is TGCGCCAGCAGCCAAGGATTATGGAGACAGGGTAGCAATCAGCCCCAGCATTTT. Translated: CASSQGLWRQGSNQPQHF.

The chain links TRBV2 to TRBJ2-1; 10 bases agree with TRBD2. The CDR3 runs to 15 residues. V trimming: 4 bases; J trimming: 9 bases; junction bases outside the gene matches: 9. In germline, CDR1 is SNHLY, CDR2 FYNNEI. DNA for the CDR3: TGTGCCAGCAGTGCCTCCAGCGGGAGGGCGGGTGAGCAGTTCTTC. This sequence encodes CASSASSGRAGEQFF.

The chain carries TRBV4-1 and TRBJ1-3; possibly TRBD1 for D (5 bases). CDR1 is MGHRA and CDR2 is YSYEKL in the germline V gene. V lost 2 bases and J 0 bases, leaving 8 bases between the germline ends. This CDR3 spans 15 amino acids. The CDR3 here is CASSQRQSSGNTIYF. DNA of the CDR3: TGCGCCAGCAGCCAAAGACAGAGCTCTGGAAACACCATATATTTT.

The gene calls are TRBV7-9 and TRBJ2-1, with 12 bases that match TRBD2. V was pared by 4 bases and J by 7 bases, with 2 bases of the junction left unmatched. Germline CDR1 and CDR2: SEHNR and FQNEAQ (reference sequence). This CDR3 is built from 14 residues. CDR3 region: CASSSTSGRNEQFF. The CDR3 bases are TGTGCCAGCAGCTCGACTAGCGGGAGAAATGAGCAGTTCTTC.

The rearrangement uses TRBV11-3 and TRBJ2-5; D possibly corresponds to TRBD1 (7 bases). Germline V gene sequence: CDR1 SGHNT, CDR2 YENEEA. With 5 bases removed from V and 5 bases from J, the gap between germline ends came to 18 bases. This CDR3 contains 15 residues. CDR3 sequence: CASSRGTATNETQYF. The CDR3 DNA sequence: TGTGCCAGCAGCCGCGGGACAGCTACCAACGAGACCCAGTACTTC.

The chain is built from TRBV29-1 and TRBJ2-3; 9 bases fit TRBD2. Germline lookup yields CDR1 SQVTM and CDR2 ANQGSEA. V was pared by 3 bases and J by 2 bases, with 15 bases of the junction left unmatched. The CDR3 covers 18 residues. CDR3 amino acids: CSVEVAGARIINTDTQYF. CDR3 sequence (DNA): TGCAGCGTTGAGGTAGCGGGGGCCAGAATCATTAACACAGATACGCAGTATTTT.

V is TRBV4-1 and J is TRBJ2-7; no definite D call. V was clipped by 0 bases and J by 6 bases, with 9 bases between them. CDR1 MGHRA and CDR2 YSYEKL come from the germline V gene. The length of the CDR3 is 13 residues. The CDR3 nucleotides are TGCGCCAGCAGCCAAGATTACCCGGGCGAGCAGTACTTC. The encoded protein is CASSQDYPGEQYF.

The CDR3 loop is CATFQGARRRGYTF. CDR3 sequence (DNA): TGTGCCACATTCCAGGGGGCGCGGAGAAGAGGCTACACCTTC. The chain couples TRBV10-3 to TRBJ1-2; 8 bases are a match to TRBD1. Germline V gene lookup returns CDR1 ENHRY and CDR2 SYGVKD. After removal of 10 bases from V and 8 bases from J, the junction contained 15 bases not matched to a gene. This CDR3 region has 14 residues.